A selection of T cell receptor beta chains follows, all from one sample in a study of shared clonotypes between healthy human individuals. Profiled with immunoSEQ multiplex PCR; TCRdb holds only in-frame clones, not every one. The profile covers roughly 2.2 million clones, with 85% to 95% appearing a single time and about 0.41% taken by the ten largest. Sequences were obtained from naive CD4+ T cells from PBMCs. Receptors were obtained from a man younger than 30 in good health. Some clones in this sample may be carry-over from other donors' samples. Each CDR3 is given with its conserved first and last residue. The order of the fields is clone size, D gene, V gene, J gene, CDR3 length, CDR3 protein, CDR3 DNA. The D gene is left open where the match is weak. A clone size is listed for some rows: how often the clone was seen (once, few, many), or a class if it is expanded.

-	-	TRBV7-2	TRBJ2-3	12	CASSLVGLLQYF	TGTGCCAGCAGCTTAGTAGGTTTGCTTCAGTATTTT
-	TRBD2	TRBV5-1	TRBJ2-1	18	CASSLGASGSSSYNEQFF	TGCGCCAGCAGCTTGGGGGCTAGCGGGAGTAGCTCCTACAATGAGCAGTTCTTC
-	-	TRBV5-1	TRBJ2-7	14	CASRLGTPTYEQYF	TGCGCCAGCAGGCTTGGGACACCGACCTACGAGCAGTACTTC
once	TRBD1	TRBV2	TRBJ2-7	12	CASRDRADEQYF	TGTGCCAGCCGGGACAGGGCTGACGAGCAGTACTTC
-	TRBD2	TRBV5-4	TRBJ2-1	15	CASSFSGTSLNEQFF	TGTGCCAGCAGCTTTTCCGGGACTAGCCTTAATGAGCAGTTCTTC
-	-	TRBV7-9	TRBJ1-5	15	CASSLDGFGNQPQHF	TGTGCCAGCAGCTTAGACGGGTTCGGCAATCAGCCCCAGCATTTT
-	-	TRBV28	TRBJ1-2	14	CASSLWGLLYGYTF	TGTGCCAGCAGTTTATGGGGACTGCTCTATGGCTACACCTTC
-	-	TRBV6-4	TRBJ1-5	15	CASSDCQAAGQPQHF	TGTGCCAGCAGTGACTGCCAGGCGGCTGGACAGCCCCAGCATTTT
-	-	TRBV6-1	TRBJ1-5	14	CASGFSGAYQPQHF	TGTGCCAGCGGGTTTTCGGGGGCCTATCAGCCCCAGCATTTT
-	-	TRBV12-5	TRBJ2-7	11	CASSSGAEQYF	TGTGCTAGTTCATCGGGAGCCGAGCAGTACTTC
-	TRBD1	TRBV30	TRBJ1-2	15	CAWRRQGERDYGYTF	TGTGCCTGGCGACGCCAGGGGGAACGGGACTATGGCTACACCTTC
-	TRBD2	TRBV10-3	TRBJ2-7	13	CATLAGGPYEQYF	TGTGCCACCCTAGCGGGAGGGCCTTACGAGCAGTACTTC
-	TRBD2	TRBV7-3	TRBJ2-1	13	CASSLMGGYEQFF	TGTGCCAGCAGCTTAATGGGAGGGTATGAGCAGTTCTTC
-	-	TRBV6-5	TRBJ2-7	14	CASRGQYGAYEQYF	TGTGCCAGCAGGGGACAATACGGTGCCTACGAGCAGTACTTC
-	-	TRBV7-9	TRBJ2-1	13	CASSPQIFREQFF	TGTGCCAGCAGCCCCCAAATTTTTCGAGAGCAGTTCTTC
-	TRBD1	TRBV28	TRBJ2-1	14	CASGNPQGRNEQFF	TGTGCCAGCGGCAACCCACAGGGGCGGAATGAGCAGTTCTTC
-	TRBD1	TRBV5-5	TRBJ1-2	13	CASSPGGMAGYTF	TGTGCCAGCAGCCCAGGGGGGATGGCCGGCTACACCTTC
-	TRBD1	TRBV14	TRBJ2-5	15	CASSQLATGEETQYF	TGTGCCAGCAGCCAATTAGCGACAGGGGAAGAGACCCAGTACTTC
-	TRBD1	TRBV5-1	TRBJ2-2	16	CASSADRGRTTGELFF	TGCGCCAGCAGCGCGGACAGGGGGCGCACCACCGGGGAGCTGTTTTTT
-	-	TRBV5-1	TRBJ2-2	15	CASSLHQGNTGELFF	TGCGCCAGCAGCTTGCATCAGGGGAACACCGGGGAGCTGTTTTTT
-	TRBD2	TRBV11-1	TRBJ2-7	16	CASSEIGLAGVNEQYF	TGTGCCAGCAGTGAAATCGGACTAGCGGGAGTCAACGAGCAGTACTTC
-	TRBD1	TRBV6-6	TRBJ2-7	15	CASSHRDRGRDEQYF	TGTGCCAGCAGTCACCGGGACAGGGGGCGGGACGAGCAGTACTTC
-	-	TRBV5-1	TRBJ2-6	15	CASSLVISGANVLTF	TGCGCCAGCAGCTTGGTCATCTCTGGGGCCAACGTCCTGACTTTC
-	TRBD1	TRBV7-2	TRBJ2-7	15	CASSLADRGFYEQYF	TGTGCCAGCAGCCTAGCAGACAGGGGATTCTACGAGCAGTACTTC
few	-	TRBV6-1	TRBJ1-5	14	CATNQGVGNQPQHF	TGTGCCACAAATCAGGGAGTTGGCAATCAGCCCCAGCATTTT
-	TRBD2	TRBV28	TRBJ2-3	21	CASSLTRASGSKGGRADTQYF	TGTGCCAGCAGTTTAACCAGGGCTAGCGGGAGTAAGGGCGGACGCGCGGATACGCAGTATTTT
-	-	TRBV18	TRBJ1-3	15	CASSPPGSPGNTIYF	TGTGCCAGCTCACCACCAGGCAGCCCTGGAAACACCATATATTTT
-	-	TRBV5-6	TRBJ2-7	13	CASSLYFGSEQYF	TGTGCCAGCAGCTTGTACTTTGGCTCCGAGCAGTACTTC
once	-	TRBV29-1	TRBJ1-2	14	CSVHPRVSNYGYTF	TGCAGCGTTCACCCTCGGGTCTCTAACTATGGCTACACCTTC
-	-	TRBV11-2	TRBJ2-7	14	CASSVGLRSHEQYF	TGTGCCAGCAGCGTGGGGCTCCGGTCCCACGAGCAGTACTTC
-	-	TRBV6-1	TRBJ2-3	14	CASTWGPLTDTQYF	TGTGCCAGCACCTGGGGGCCGCTGACAGATACGCAGTATTTT
-	TRBD1	TRBV5-1	TRBJ2-1	16	CASSLGGTVSYNEQFF	TGCGCCAGCAGCTTGGGAGGGACAGTCTCCTACAATGAGCAGTTCTTC
-	TRBD2	TRBV18	TRBJ2-3	15	CASSPVAGGGDTQYF	TGTGCCAGCTCACCTGTGGCGGGAGGTGGAGATACGCAGTATTTT
-	-	TRBV6-5	TRBJ1-6	12	CASSYSDSPLHF	TGTGCCAGCAGTTACTCCGATTCACCCCTCCACTTT
-	-	TRBV2	TRBJ2-1	12	CASRGPEDEQFF	TGTGCCAGCCGCGGACCCGAGGATGAGCAGTTCTTC
-	-	TRBV28	TRBJ1-5	15	CASQMGGSAYQPQHF	TGTGCCAGCCAGATGGGCGGGAGTGCTTATCAGCCCCAGCATTTT
few	TRBD1	TRBV5-1	TRBJ2-7	14	CASSLAGDSYEQYF	TGCGCCAGCAGCTTGGCCGGGGACAGCTACGAGCAGTACTTC
-	-	TRBV28	TRBJ2-1	13	CASKRGFYNEQFF	TGTGCCAGCAAGAGGGGCTTCTACAATGAGCAGTTCTTC
once	-	TRBV5-6	TRBJ2-3	14	CASSPPPPTDTQYF	TGTGCCAGCAGCCCGCCACCCCCCACAGATACGCAGTATTTT
-	TRBD1	TRBV5-1	TRBJ2-5	16	CASSLSLGQGQETQYF	TGCGCCAGCAGCTTGTCTCTAGGACAGGGCCAAGAGACCCAGTACTTC
-	-	TRBV25-1	TRBJ2-1	14	CASSEFSGSDEQFF	TGTGCCAGCAGTGAATTTTCCGGGAGTGATGAGCAGTTCTTC